The 2 T cell receptor beta chains below all came from one sample that was sequenced in a study of blood T cell repertoires in COVID-19. Libraries were prepared by immunoSEQ multiplex PCR; TCRdb keeps only in-frame clonotypes and omits some of them. The sample lists tens of thousands of clones; 75% to 90% were seen once. The sample comprised peripheral blood. The receptors originated from a woman in her sixties or seventies with COVID-19, enrolled during active disease.

The chain joins TRBV7-3 to TRBJ2-5, with TRBD2 matching 8 bases. Germline CDR1 and CDR2: SGHTA and FQGTGA. J lost 2 bases, V lost 1 base, and 9 bases had no gene match. This CDR3 contains 17 residues. The CDR3 loop reads CASSLRKSGRGQETQYF. CDR3 DNA sequence: TGTGCCAGCAGCTTAAGGAAAAGCGGGAGAGGGCAAGAGACCCAGTACTTC.

The J gene is TRBJ2-2, the V gene TRBV7-2, with D perhaps TRBD2 (5 bases). V gave up 5 bases and J gave up 3 bases, with 10 bases separating them. The CDR3 consists of 14 residues. Germline CDR1 is SGHTA and CDR2 is FQGNSA. The CDR3 sequence: CASSRGSHTGELFF. For the CDR3, the DNA is TGTGCCAGCAGCCGGGGATCACACACCGGGGAGCTGTTTTTT.